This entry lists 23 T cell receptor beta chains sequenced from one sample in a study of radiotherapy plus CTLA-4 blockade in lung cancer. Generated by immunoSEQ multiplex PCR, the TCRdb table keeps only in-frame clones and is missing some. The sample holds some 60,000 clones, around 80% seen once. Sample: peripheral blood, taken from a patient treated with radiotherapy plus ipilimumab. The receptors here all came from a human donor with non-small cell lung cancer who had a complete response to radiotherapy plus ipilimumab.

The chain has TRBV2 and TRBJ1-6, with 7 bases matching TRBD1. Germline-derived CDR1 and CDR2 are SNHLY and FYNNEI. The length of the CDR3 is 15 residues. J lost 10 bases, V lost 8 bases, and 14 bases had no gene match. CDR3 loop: CASCLRQGGLSPLHF. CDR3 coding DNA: TGTGCCAGCTGCCTTCGACAGGGTGGTTTATCACCCCTCCACTTT.

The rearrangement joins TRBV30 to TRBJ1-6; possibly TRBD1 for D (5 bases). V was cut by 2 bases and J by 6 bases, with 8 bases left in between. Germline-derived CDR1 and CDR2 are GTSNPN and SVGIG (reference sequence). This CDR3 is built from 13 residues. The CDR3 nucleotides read TGTGCCTGGAGTAGGCAGGGTAATTCACCCCTCCACTTT. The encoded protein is CAWSRQGNSPLHF.

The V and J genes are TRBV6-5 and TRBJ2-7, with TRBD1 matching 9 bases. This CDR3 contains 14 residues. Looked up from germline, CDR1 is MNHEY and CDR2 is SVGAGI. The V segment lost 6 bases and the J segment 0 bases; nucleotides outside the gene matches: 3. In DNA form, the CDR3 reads TGTGCCAGCAGGGTGACAGGGGGCTCCTACGAGCAGTACGTC. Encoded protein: CASRVTGGSYEQYV.

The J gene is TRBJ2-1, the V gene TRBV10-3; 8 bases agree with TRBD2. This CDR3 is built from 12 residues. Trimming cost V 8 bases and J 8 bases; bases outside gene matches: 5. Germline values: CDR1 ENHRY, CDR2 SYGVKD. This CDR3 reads CAIGTSVDEQFF. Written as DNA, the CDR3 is TGTGCCATCGGGACTAGTGTAGATGAGCAGTTCTTC.

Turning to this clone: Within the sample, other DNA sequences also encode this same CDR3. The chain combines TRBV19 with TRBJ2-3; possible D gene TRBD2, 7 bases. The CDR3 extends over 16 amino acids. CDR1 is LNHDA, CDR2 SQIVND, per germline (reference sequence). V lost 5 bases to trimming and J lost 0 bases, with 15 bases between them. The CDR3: CASSGEGVPSTDTQYF. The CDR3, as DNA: TGTGCCAGTAGTGGGGAGGGGGTACCTAGCACAGATACGCAGTATTTT.

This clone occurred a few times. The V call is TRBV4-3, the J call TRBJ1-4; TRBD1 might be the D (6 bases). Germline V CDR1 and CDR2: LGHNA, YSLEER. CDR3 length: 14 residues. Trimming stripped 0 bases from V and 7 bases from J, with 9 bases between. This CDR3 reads CASSQDVGGEKLFF. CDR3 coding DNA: TGCGCCAGCAGCCAAGATGTAGGGGGTGAAAAACTGTTTTTT.

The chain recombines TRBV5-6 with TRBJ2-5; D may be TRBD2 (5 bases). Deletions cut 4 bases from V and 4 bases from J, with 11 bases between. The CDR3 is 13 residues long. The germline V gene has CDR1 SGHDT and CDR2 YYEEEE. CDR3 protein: CASSRTPGETQYF. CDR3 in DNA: TGTGCCAGCAGCCGGACTCCGGGAGAGACCCAGTACTTC. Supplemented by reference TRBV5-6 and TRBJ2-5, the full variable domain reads DAGVTQSPTHLIKTRGQQVTLRCSPKSGHDTVSWYQQALGQGPQFIFQYYEEEERQRGNFPDRFSGHQFPNYSSELNVNALLLGDSALYLCASSRTPGETQYFGPGTRLLVL.

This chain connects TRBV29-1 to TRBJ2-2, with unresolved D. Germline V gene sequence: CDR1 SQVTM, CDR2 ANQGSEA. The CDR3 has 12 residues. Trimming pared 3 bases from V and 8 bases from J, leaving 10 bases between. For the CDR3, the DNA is TGCAGCGTTGATGTGAGTTCGGGGGAGCTGTTTTTT. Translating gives CSVDVSSGELFF.

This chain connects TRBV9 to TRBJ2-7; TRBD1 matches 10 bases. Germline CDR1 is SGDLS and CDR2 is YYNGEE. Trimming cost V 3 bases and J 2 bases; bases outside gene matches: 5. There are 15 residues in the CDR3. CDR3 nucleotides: TGTGCCAGCAGCGAGAGGACAGGGGGAGCCTACGAGCAGTACTTC. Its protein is CASSERTGGAYEQYF.

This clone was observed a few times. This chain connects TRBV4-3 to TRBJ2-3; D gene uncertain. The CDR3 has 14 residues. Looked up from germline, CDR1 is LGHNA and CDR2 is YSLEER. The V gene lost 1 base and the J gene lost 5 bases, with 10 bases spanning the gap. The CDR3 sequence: CASSQGSGLDTQYF. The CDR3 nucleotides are TGCGCCAGCAGCCAAGGATCAGGATTAGATACGCAGTATTTT.

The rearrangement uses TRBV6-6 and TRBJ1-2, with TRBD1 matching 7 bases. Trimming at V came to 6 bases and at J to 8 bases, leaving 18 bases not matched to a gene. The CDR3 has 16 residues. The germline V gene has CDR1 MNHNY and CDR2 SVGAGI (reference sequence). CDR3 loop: CASSPHDRAAIKGYTF. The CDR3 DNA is TGTGCCAGCAGCCCCCATGACAGGGCGGCGATTAAGGGCTACACCTTC.

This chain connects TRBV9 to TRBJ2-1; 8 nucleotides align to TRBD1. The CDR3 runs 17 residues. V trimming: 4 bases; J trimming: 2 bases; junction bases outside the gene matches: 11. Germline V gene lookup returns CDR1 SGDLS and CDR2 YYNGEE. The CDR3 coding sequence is TGTGCCAGCAGCTTGAGAGCAGGGGGCAATACCTACAATGAGCAGTTCTTC. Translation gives CASSLRAGGNTYNEQFF.

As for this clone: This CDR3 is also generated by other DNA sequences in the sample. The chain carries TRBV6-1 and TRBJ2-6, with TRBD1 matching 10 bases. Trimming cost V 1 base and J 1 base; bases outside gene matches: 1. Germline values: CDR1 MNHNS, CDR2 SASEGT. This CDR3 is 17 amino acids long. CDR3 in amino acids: CASSEGTGGSGANVLTF. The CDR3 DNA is TGTGCCAGCAGTGAAGGGACAGGGGGGTCTGGGGCCAACGTCCTGACTTTC.

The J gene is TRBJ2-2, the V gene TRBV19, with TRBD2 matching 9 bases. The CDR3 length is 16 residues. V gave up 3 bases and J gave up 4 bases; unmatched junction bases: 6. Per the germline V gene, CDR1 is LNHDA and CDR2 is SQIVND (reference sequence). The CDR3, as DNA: TGTGCCAGTAGTATGGTAATAGCGGGAGCCACCGGGGAGCTGTTTTTT. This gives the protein CASSMVIAGATGELFF.

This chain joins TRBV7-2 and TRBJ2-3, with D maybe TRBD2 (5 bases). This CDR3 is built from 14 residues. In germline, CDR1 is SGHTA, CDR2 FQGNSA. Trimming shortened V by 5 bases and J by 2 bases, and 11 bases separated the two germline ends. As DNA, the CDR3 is TGTGCCAGCAGCCCCGAGCGGTACACAGATACGCAGTATTTT. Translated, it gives CASSPERYTDTQYF.

CDR3 residues: CASSPTSGGYEQYV. As DNA, the CDR3 is TGTGCCAGCAGCCCTACTAGCGGGGGGTACGAGCAGTACGTC. This chain links TRBV11-2 with TRBJ2-7; 12 bases line up with TRBD2. Unmatched junction bases numbered 3, after V lost 5 bases and J lost 4 bases. The CDR3 consists of 14 residues. The germline CDR1 and CDR2 sequences are SGHAT and FQNNGV.

CDR3: CSVEQAGIPREQFF. In DNA form, the CDR3 reads TGCAGCGTTGAACAGGCAGGGATACCTCGTGAGCAGTTCTTC. V gene TRBV29-1 combines with J gene TRBJ2-1; possible D gene TRBD1, 5 bases. V dropped 2 bases and J dropped 9 bases, with 17 bases sitting between them. This CDR3 has 14 amino acids. Germline lookup yields CDR1 SQVTM and CDR2 ANQGSEA.

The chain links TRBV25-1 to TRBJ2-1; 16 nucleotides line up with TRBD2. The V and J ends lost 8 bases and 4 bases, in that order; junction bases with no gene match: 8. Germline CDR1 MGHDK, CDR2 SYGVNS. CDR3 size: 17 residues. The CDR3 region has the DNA TGTGCCAGCTGGGGACTAGCGGGAGGGCGTCTTTACAATGAGCAGTTCTTC. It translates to CASWGLAGGRLYNEQFF. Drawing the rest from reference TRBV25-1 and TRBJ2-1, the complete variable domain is EADIYQTPRYLVIGTGKKITLECSQTMGHDKMYWYQQDPGMELHLIHYSYGVNSTEKGDLSSESTVSRIRTEHFPLTLESARPSHTSQYLCASWGLAGGRLYNEQFFGPGTRLTVL.

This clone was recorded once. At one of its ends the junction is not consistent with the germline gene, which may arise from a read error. This CDR3 reads CASRYLGGGRETQYF. In DNA, the CDR3 is TGTGCCAGCAGATACTTGGGGGGTGGAAGAGAGACCCAGTACTTC. The chain couples TRBV6-5 to TRBJ2-5, with D possibly being TRBD2 (6 bases). The CDR3 has 15 amino acids. The germline V gene has CDR1 MNHEY and CDR2 SVGAGI.

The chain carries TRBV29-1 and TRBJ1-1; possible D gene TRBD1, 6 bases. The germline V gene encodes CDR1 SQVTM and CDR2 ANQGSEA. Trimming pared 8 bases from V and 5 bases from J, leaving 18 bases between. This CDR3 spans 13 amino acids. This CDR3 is CSPAGGRSTEAFF. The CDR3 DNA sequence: TGCAGCCCAGCCGGGGGGCGTTCGACTGAAGCTTTCTTT.

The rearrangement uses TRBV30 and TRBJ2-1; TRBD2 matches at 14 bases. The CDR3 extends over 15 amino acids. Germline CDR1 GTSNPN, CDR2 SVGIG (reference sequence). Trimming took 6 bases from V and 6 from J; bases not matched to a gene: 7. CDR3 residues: CACGTSGGIVNEQFF. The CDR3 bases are TGTGCCTGCGGGACTAGCGGGGGTATCGTCAATGAGCAGTTCTTC.

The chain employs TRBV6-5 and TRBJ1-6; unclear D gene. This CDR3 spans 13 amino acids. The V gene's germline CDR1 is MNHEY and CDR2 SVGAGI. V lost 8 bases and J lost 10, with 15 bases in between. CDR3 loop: CASCTEVDSPLHF. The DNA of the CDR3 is TGTGCCAGCTGCACGGAGGTCGACTCACCCCTCCACTTT.

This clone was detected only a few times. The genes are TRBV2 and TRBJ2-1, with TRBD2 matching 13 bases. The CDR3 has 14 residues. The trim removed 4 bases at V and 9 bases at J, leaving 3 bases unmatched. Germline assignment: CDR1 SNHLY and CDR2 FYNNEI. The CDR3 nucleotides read TGTGCCAGCAGTGGTCGGACTAGCGGGAGTGAGCAGTTCTTC. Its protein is CASSGRTSGSEQFF.